The clone carrying this T cell receptor (beta chain) is classed as medium-sized. Its antigen is unidentified. Cells were stimulated with overlapping HIV-1 Gag 15-mer peptides. Responding CD4+ T cells were sorted by upregulation of both CD40 ligand and CD69. Inclusion required CMV-positive serology and CD4+ counts above 400 cells/uL. The data originate from a study of persistence of HIV-infected CD4 T cells. Study-wide context: Median time on suppressive ART was seven to nine years.

CDR3 size: 12 residues. V was trimmed by 5 bases and J by 5 bases, leaving 7 bases between them. This was the immunoSEQ version 4 assay in survey mode. TCRdb's copy holds only in-frame clones and misses some; the assay was immunoSEQ multiplex PCR. The sample carries over 15,000 clones, over 55% recorded once. Points from the study as a whole: TCR oligoclonality correlated with proviral oligoclonality in the same sorted populations. CMV- and Gag-responding cells had lower TCRbeta richness than CD3/CD28-responding cells.

The chain couples TRBV12-3 or TRBV12-4 to TRBJ2-1, with D unclear. This specimen was CD4+ T cells sorted from PBMCs after 18-hour stimulation, taken from a patient who received antiretroviral therapy. The TCR originated in an adult woman with HIV who was CMV-seropositive. Written as DNA, the CDR3 is TGTGCCAGCAGTCGGCTTAACAATGAGCAGTTCTTC. Translating it yields CASSRLNNEQFF.